This T cell receptor beta chain came from a study of CD4+ T cells in melanoma. General observations from the study: CD8+ T cell, macrophage and B cell function reportedly correlated with neoantigen-specific CD4+ T cells. Neoantigen-specific CD4+ T cells in melanoma reportedly had diverse differentiation states.

Comments on this clone: Antigen specificity is unknown.

The V end was cut by 3 bases, the J end by 2 bases, with 11 bases between. The CDR3 has 14 residues. Germline assignment: CDR1 WSHSY and CDR2 SAAADI. The table came from immunoSEQ multiplex PCR; TCRdb's copy has only in-frame clones and leaves some out. The sample holds about 6,600 clones, approximately 69% seen once. The sample taken for sequencing was cells from a culture (not recorded whether cultured in vitro). The receptor comes from a human donor with melanoma. The genes are TRBV10-2 and TRBJ2-7, with a tentative D call TRBD2 (5 bases). Here the CDR3 DNA reads TGCGCCAGCAGTGATTTAGCGCAGACCTACGAGCAGTACTTC. It encodes CASSDLAQTYEQYF.